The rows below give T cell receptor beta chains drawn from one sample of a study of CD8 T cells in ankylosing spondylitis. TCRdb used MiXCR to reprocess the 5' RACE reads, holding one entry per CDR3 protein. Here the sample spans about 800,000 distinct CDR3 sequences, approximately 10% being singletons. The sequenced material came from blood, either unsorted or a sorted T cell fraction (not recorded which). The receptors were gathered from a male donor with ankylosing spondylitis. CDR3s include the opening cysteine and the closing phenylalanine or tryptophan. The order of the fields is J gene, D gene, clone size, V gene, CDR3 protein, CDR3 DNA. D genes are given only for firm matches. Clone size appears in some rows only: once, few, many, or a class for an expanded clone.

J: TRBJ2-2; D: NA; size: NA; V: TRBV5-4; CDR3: CASSLVSTGELVF; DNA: TGTGCCAGCAGCTTGGTGAGCACCGGGGAGCTGGTTTTT
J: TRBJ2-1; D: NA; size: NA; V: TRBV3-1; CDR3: CASSQEWGEQFF; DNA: TGTGCCAGCAGCCAAGAATGGGGTGAGCAGTTCTTC
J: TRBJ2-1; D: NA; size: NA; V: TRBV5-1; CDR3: CASSLGGHGDEQFF; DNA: TGCGCCAGCAGTCTCGGGGGCCACGGCGATGAGCAGTTCTTC
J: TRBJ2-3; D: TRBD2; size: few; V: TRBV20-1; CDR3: CSGPAGRTDTQYF; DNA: TGCAGTGGGCCAGCGGGACGCACAGATACGCAGTATTTT
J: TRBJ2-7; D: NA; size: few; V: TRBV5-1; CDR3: CASSIAGFPYEQYF; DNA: TGCGCCAGCAGCATTGCAGGGTTCCCCTACGAGCAGTACTTC
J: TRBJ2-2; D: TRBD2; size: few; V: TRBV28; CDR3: CASSFGGVETGELFF; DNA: TGTGCCAGCAGTTTCGGGGGGGTGGAAACCGGGGAGCTGTTTTTT
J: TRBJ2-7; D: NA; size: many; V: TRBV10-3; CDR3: CAIKGSSYEQYF; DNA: TGTGCCATCAAGGGGAGCTCCTACGAGCAGTACTTC
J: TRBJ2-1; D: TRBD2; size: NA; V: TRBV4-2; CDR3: CASSQVLFSGGANEQFF; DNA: TGTGCCAGCAGCCAAGTTCTTTTTAGCGGGGGGGCCAATGAGCAGTTCTTC
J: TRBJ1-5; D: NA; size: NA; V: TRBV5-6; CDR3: CASSYYSLNQPQHF; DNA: TGTGCCAGCAGCTATTACAGTCTCAATCAGCCCCAGCATTTT
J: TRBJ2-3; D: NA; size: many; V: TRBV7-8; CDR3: CASSPTPDTQYF; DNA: TGTGCCAGCAGCCCAACGCCAGATACGCAGTATTTT
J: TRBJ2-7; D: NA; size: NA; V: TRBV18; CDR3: CASSPTVAGNSYEQYF; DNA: TGTGCCAGCTCACCAACGGTAGCCGGGAACTCCTACGAGCAGTACTTC
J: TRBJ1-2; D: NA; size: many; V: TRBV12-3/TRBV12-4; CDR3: CASSLEGGYTF; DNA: TGTGCCAGCAGTTTGGAGGGTGGCTACACCTTC